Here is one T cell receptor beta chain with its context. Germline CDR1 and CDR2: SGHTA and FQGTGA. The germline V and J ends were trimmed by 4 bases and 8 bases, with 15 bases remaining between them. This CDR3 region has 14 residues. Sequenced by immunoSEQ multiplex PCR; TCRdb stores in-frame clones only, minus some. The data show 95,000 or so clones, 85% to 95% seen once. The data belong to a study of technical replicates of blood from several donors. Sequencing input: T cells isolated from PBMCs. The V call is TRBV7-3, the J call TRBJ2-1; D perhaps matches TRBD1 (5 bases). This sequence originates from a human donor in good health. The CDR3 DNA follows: TGTGCCAGCAGCTCTCTGGGGTGGGGCGATGAGCAGTTCTTC. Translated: CASSSLGWGDEQFF.